Following are 30 T cell receptor beta chains from one sample sequenced in a study of cytomegalovirus exposure and HLA in healthy donors. Vbeta (60) and Jbeta (13) primers were used in the PCR. This table comes from immunoSEQ multiplex PCR, and its TCRdb copy is limited to in-frame clones, with some not included. Here the sample table reports some 110,000 clones. What was sequenced was PBMCs. Receptor source: a man aged 30 to 39 in good health and CMV-seronegative.

The chain couples TRBV7-8 to TRBJ1-6; the match to TRBD1 covers 11 bases. J lost 0 bases, V lost 6 bases, and 4 bases had no gene match. The CDR3 consists of 17 residues. Looked up from germline, CDR1 is SGHVS and CDR2 is FQNEAQ. The CDR3 reads CASSRDRGSSYNSPLHF. CDR3 bases: TGTGCCAGCAGTAGGGACAGGGGGAGCTCCTATAATTCACCCCTCCACTTT.

The gene calls are TRBV6-5 and TRBJ1-2; possibly TRBD1 for D (6 bases). Trimming stripped 0 bases from V and 1 base from J, with 12 bases between. Germline lookup yields CDR1 MNHEY and CDR2 SVGAGI. The CDR3 spans 16 residues. The CDR3 region is CASSYSISGVNYGYTF. For the CDR3, the DNA is TGTGCCAGCAGTTACTCAATTTCAGGGGTTAACTATGGCTACACCTTC.

V and J are TRBV7-9 and TRBJ1-5; D not resolved. V gave up 4 bases and J gave up 5 bases, with 6 bases separating them. This CDR3 spans 12 amino acids. Germline V gene lookup returns CDR1 SEHNR and CDR2 FQNEAQ (reference sequence). The DNA of the CDR3 is TGTGCCAGCAGCTCTCTCGATCAGCCCCAGCATTTT. Residues: CASSSLDQPQHF.

The chain is built from TRBV19 and TRBJ1-6, with 9 nucleotides matching TRBD1. Germline CDR1 LNHDA, CDR2 SQIVND (reference sequence). The ends lost 7 bases at V and 9 bases at J; junction bases unmatched: 7. This CDR3 contains 14 residues. The CDR3 nucleotides read TGTGCCAGTACCCTGGACAGGGGAGGTTCACCCCTCCACTTT. It is translated as CASTLDRGGSPLHF.

This rearrangement joins TRBV5-1 to TRBJ1-1; D remains ambiguous. V shed 4 bases and J shed 5 bases, with 12 bases lying between them. The V gene's germline CDR1 is SGHRS and CDR2 YFSETQ. The CDR3 is 13 residues long. The DNA for the CDR3 is TGCGCCAGCAGCGTAACAGTCGGAACTGAAGCTTTCTTT. Translation: CASSVTVGTEAFF.

The DNA for the CDR3 is TGTGCCAGCACCCCCGGGACAGGGAAAACAGATACGCAGTATTTT. Translating gives CASTPGTGKTDTQYF. V is TRBV6-6 and J is TRBJ2-3; 9 bases map to TRBD1. Germline V CDR1 and CDR2: MNHNY, SVGAGI (reference sequence). The CDR3 covers 15 residues. V lost 7 bases and J lost 3; bases outside the gene matches: 8.

The rearrangement joins TRBV7-3 to TRBJ2-5; 12 positions match TRBD2. The CDR3 contains 16 residues. V gave up 5 bases and J gave up 5 bases; unmatched junction bases: 9. The V gene's germline CDR1 is SGHTA and CDR2 FQGTGA. CDR3 coding DNA: TGTGCCAGCAGCGCTAGCGGGGGGGCATCGGGTGAGACCCAGTACTTC. It yields the protein CASSASGGASGETQYF.

This chain joins TRBV7-9 and TRBJ2-7; 9 bases are a match to TRBD1. The CDR3 consists of 15 residues. The J segment lost 3 bases and the V segment lost 6 bases, leaving 9 bases of the junction unmatched. Germline CDR1 and CDR2: SEHNR and FQNEAQ (reference sequence). CDR3 DNA: TGTGCCAGCAGTCGGGACAGGGAACCATACTACGAGCAGTACTTC. Encoded protein: CASSRDREPYYEQYF.

V usage is TRBV5-4 and J usage is TRBJ2-1; D is unclear. Trimming pared 2 bases from V and 4 bases from J, leaving 7 bases between. Germline V gene lookup returns CDR1 SGHNT and CDR2 YYREEE (reference sequence). This CDR3 contains 13 residues. The CDR3 is CASSFPGYNEQFF. The CDR3 region has the DNA TGTGCCAGCAGCTTTCCCGGTTACAATGAGCAGTTCTTC.

The chain is built from TRBV6-5 and TRBJ1-6, with D unclear. This CDR3 has 15 residues. Germline values: CDR1 MNHEY, CDR2 SVGAGI. Trimming removed 0 bases from V and 6 bases from J, with 9 bases in between. In DNA, the CDR3 is TGTGCCAGCAGTTACTCCGGGTCCACTAATTCACCCCTCCACTTT. It translates to CASSYSGSTNSPLHF.

This sequence joins TRBV4-1 and TRBJ1-6; 7 positions match TRBD1. Per germline, CDR1 MGHRA and CDR2 YSYEKL. The CDR3 runs 14 residues. J lost 8 bases, V lost 4 bases, and 5 bases had no gene match. The CDR3 DNA sequence: TGCGCCAGCAGCCGAGGACAGGCGGATTCACCCCTCCACTTT. Translating gives CASSRGQADSPLHF.

The chain links TRBV7-9 to TRBJ2-7; 9 bases map to TRBD1. Germline loops: CDR1 SEHNR, CDR2 FQNEAQ (reference sequence). V trimming: 2 bases; J trimming: 1 base; junction bases outside the gene matches: 12. CDR3 length equals 18 residues. The CDR3 DNA reads as TGTGCCAGCAGCTTACCAGCTACAGGGGGCGAAATTTCCTACGAGCAGTACTTC. The encoded protein is CASSLPATGGEISYEQYF.

In DNA form, the CDR3 reads TGTGCCAGCAGCGTACTCGCGGGAGCCGGCTCTGGAAACACCATATATTTT. Its protein is CASSVLAGAGSGNTIYF. V usage is TRBV9 and J usage is TRBJ1-3; D unclear. This CDR3 spans 17 amino acids. V was pared by 1 base and J by 0 bases, with 14 bases between. Per the germline V gene, CDR1 is SGDLS and CDR2 is YYNGEE. Full variable domain (remainder filled in from reference TRBV9 and TRBJ1-3): DSGVTQTPKHLITATGQRVTLRCSPRSGDLSVYWYQQSLDQGLQFLIQYYNGEERAKGNILERFSAQQFPDLHSELNLSSLELGDSALYFCASSVLAGAGSGNTIYFGEGSWLTVV.

The chain uses TRBV5-1 and TRBJ2-3, with 8 nucleotides matching TRBD1. The CDR3 runs to 16 residues. J was trimmed by 2 bases and V by 0 bases; bases with no gene match: 5. Germline V gene lookup returns CDR1 SGHRS and CDR2 YFSETQ. CDR3 nucleotide sequence: TGCGCCAGCAGCTTGGGAGGGACAGGCCCCACAGATACGCAGTATTTT. Its translation: CASSLGGTGPTDTQYF.

The chain has TRBV4-3 and TRBJ1-6, with 7 nucleotides matching TRBD1. The V segment lost 2 bases and the J segment 5 bases; nucleotides outside the gene matches: 9. This CDR3 is built from 17 residues. Germline V CDR1 and CDR2: LGHNA, YSLEER. CDR3 DNA: TGCGCCAGCAGCCAACTCACCGGGACAGCTAATAATTCACCCCTCCACTTT. Translation: CASSQLTGTANNSPLHF.

The chain carries TRBV7-3 and TRBJ2-1; D may be TRBD1 (7 bases). Germline loops: CDR1 SGHTA, CDR2 FQGTGA. V dropped 5 bases and J dropped 1 base, with 15 bases sitting between them. The CDR3 consists of 16 residues. CDR3 amino acids: CASSPGGGQSYNEQFF. The DNA of the CDR3 is TGTGCCAGCAGCCCTGGAGGGGGCCAGTCCTACAATGAGCAGTTCTTC.

This rearrangement joins TRBV29-1 to TRBJ2-1; D is perhaps TRBD1 (6 bases). The V end lost 1 base, the J end lost 0 bases, and 10 bases lay between the germline ends. The CDR3 is 15 amino acids. Germline assignment: CDR1 SQVTM and CDR2 ANQGSEA. The CDR3: CSVEGVRGSYNEQFF. CDR3 nucleotide sequence: TGCAGCGTTGAAGGGGTCAGGGGCTCCTACAATGAGCAGTTCTTC.

The chain combines TRBV7-6 with TRBJ2-2, with D perhaps matching TRBD2 (6 bases). The CDR3 spans 16 residues. V lost 0 bases, J lost 4 bases, and 12 bases lay in between. Germline loops: CDR1 SGHVS, CDR2 FNYEAQ. The CDR3 here is CASSLALGLTTGELFF. CDR3 DNA: TGTGCCAGCAGCTTAGCGCTGGGACTCACCACCGGGGAGCTGTTTTTT. Full variable domain (missing parts from reference TRBV7-6 and TRBJ2-2): GAGVSQSPRYKVTKRGQDVALRCDPISGHVSLYWYRQALGQGPEFLTYFNYEAQQDKSGLPNDRFSAERPEGSISTLTIQRTEQRDSAMYRCASSLALGLTTGELFFGEGSRLTVL.

The chain has TRBV27 and TRBJ1-2; D might be TRBD1 (5 bases). V was clipped by 7 bases and J by 3 bases, with 24 bases between them. Germline V CDR1 and CDR2: MNHEY, SMNVEV (reference sequence). This CDR3 has 17 residues. The CDR3, as DNA: TGTGCCAGCACTCCCACCCCGGGCAGGGCTAGGGACTATGGCTACACCTTC. This sequence encodes CASTPTPGRARDYGYTF.

The chain has TRBV2 and TRBJ2-1; 11 bases match TRBD1. Trimming at V came to 4 bases and at J to 7 bases, leaving 0 bases not matched to a gene. Germline CDR1 SNHLY, CDR2 FYNNEI. This CDR3 has 13 amino acids. CDR3 DNA: TGTGCCAGCAGTGGGGACAGGGGGAATGAGCAGTTCTTC. As protein: CASSGDRGNEQFF.

This chain joins TRBV4-1 and TRBJ1-6; D ambiguous. The germline CDR1 and CDR2 sequences are MGHRA and YSYEKL. V was shortened by 0 bases and J by 9 bases, with 12 bases between the two germline ends. The CDR3 is 15 amino acids. CDR3: CASSQDGGVGSPLHF. As DNA, the CDR3 is TGCGCCAGCAGCCAAGACGGCGGGGTTGGTTCACCCCTCCACTTT.

The CDR3 reads CASRQRGGRTDTQYF. CDR3 bases: TGTGCCAGCAGACAGCGGGGGGGCAGGACAGATACGCAGTATTTT. The chain uses TRBV6-1 and TRBJ2-3; 10 bases agree with TRBD2. The germline V gene encodes CDR1 MNHNS and CDR2 SASEGT. There are 15 residues in the CDR3. V was pared by 6 bases and J by 3 bases, with 6 bases of the junction left unmatched.

The chain is built from TRBV7-9 and TRBJ2-1; 7 bases align to TRBD1. The CDR3 has 13 amino acids. CDR1 and CDR2 from the germline V gene are SEHNR and FQNEAQ (reference sequence). Trimming cost V 6 bases and J 6 bases; bases outside gene matches: 5. The CDR3 reads CASRRQGFNEQFF. The CDR3 region has the DNA TGTGCCAGCAGAAGACAGGGATTCAATGAGCAGTTCTTC.

The rearrangement links TRBV7-9 to TRBJ2-2; possibly TRBD1 for D (6 bases). Germline CDR1 SEHNR, CDR2 FQNEAQ (reference sequence). There are 15 residues in the CDR3. V shed 2 bases and J shed 3 bases, with 10 bases lying between them. The CDR3 DNA reads as TGTGCCAGCAGCTTACTACAGGGTTACACCGGGGAGCTGTTTTTT. The encoded protein is CASSLLQGYTGELFF. The variable domain in full, with the rest retrieved from reference TRBV7-9 and TRBJ2-2, is DTGVSQNPRHKITKRGQNVTFRCDPISEHNRLYWYRQTLGQGPEFLTYFQNEAQLEKSRLLSDRFSAERPKGSFSTLEIQRTEQGDSAMYLCASSLLQGYTGELFFGEGSRLTVL.

This chain connects TRBV19 to TRBJ1-6; tentative D call: TRBD1 (5 bases). This CDR3 has 13 amino acids. The V gene's germline CDR1 is LNHDA and CDR2 SQIVND (reference sequence). V was trimmed by 1 base and J by 8 bases, leaving 6 bases between them. The CDR3 region has the DNA TGTGCCAGTAGTATAGGCAGGGATTCACCCCTCCACTTT. The encoded protein is CASSIGRDSPLHF.

The J gene is TRBJ1-2, the V gene TRBV6-1; TRBD1 aligns across 9 bases. After removal of 4 bases from V and 4 bases from J, the junction contained 7 bases not matched to a gene. In germline, CDR1 is MNHNS, CDR2 SASEGT. The CDR3 runs 15 residues. CDR3 in amino acids: CASSVGTGSAYGYTF. Here the CDR3 DNA reads TGTGCCAGCAGTGTCGGGACAGGGAGTGCCTATGGCTACACCTTC.

The chain has TRBV4-1 and TRBJ2-3; D uncertain. The length of the CDR3 is 13 residues. Trimming took 8 bases from V and 6 from J, leaving 15 bases between them. Per the germline V gene, CDR1 is MGHRA and CDR2 is YSYEKL. In nucleotides, the CDR3 is TGCGCCAGCCCCGGTTTTAAAAACGATACGCAGTATTTT. Translation: CASPGFKNDTQYF.

V is TRBV7-2 and J is TRBJ2-6; TRBD1 agrees at 9 bases. The CDR3 runs 18 residues. V trimming: 4 bases; J trimming: 0 bases; junction bases outside the gene matches: 7. Germline V gene lookup returns CDR1 SGHTA and CDR2 FQGNSA. The CDR3 sequence: CASSYRGQGASGANVLTF. In DNA form, the CDR3 reads TGTGCCAGCAGCTACCGGGGACAGGGAGCCTCTGGGGCCAACGTCCTGACTTTC.

The rearrangement joins TRBV6-5 to TRBJ2-7; the match to TRBD1 covers 8 bases. V lost 5 bases to trimming and J lost 1 base; unmatched junction nucleotides: 4. Germline V gene sequence: CDR1 MNHEY, CDR2 SVGAGI. The CDR3 is 14 residues long. This CDR3 reads CASSRQGPSYEQYF. The CDR3 nucleotides are TGTGCCAGCAGTAGACAGGGGCCTTCCTACGAGCAGTACTTC.

This rearrangement joins TRBV27 to TRBJ2-5; the D is unclear. The germline CDR1 and CDR2 sequences are MNHEY and SMNVEV (reference sequence). V was trimmed by 4 bases and J by 5 bases, leaving 8 bases between them. The CDR3 length is 12 residues. In DNA form, the CDR3 reads TGTGCCAGCAGTTCCTCCAGGGAGACCCAGTACTTC. It encodes CASSSSRETQYF.